This entry describes one TCR beta chain. The sample originates from a study of blood T cell repertoires in COVID-19. Repertoires were generated with immunoSEQ multiplex PCR, while TCRdb's copy carries only in-frame clones and drops some. The sample includes nearly 250,000 clones, more than 75% of them seen just once. Cohort assignment relied on participant-reported clinical history. The origin of this receptor is a woman between 50 and 59 years old who had recovered from COVID-19. The sequencing sample was made of PBMCs or T cells enriched from blood (not recorded which).

DNA of the CDR3: TGTGCCAGCAGTCCCTGGGAGAGCGGGGTTAATGAGCAGTTCTTC. Protein: CASSPWESGVNEQFF. The V and J genes are TRBV28 and TRBJ2-1, with 7 nucleotides matching TRBD2. With V trimmed by 5 bases and J by 7 bases, 11 bases remained unmatched. CDR1 is MDHEN and CDR2 is SYDVKM in the germline V gene. The CDR3 sequence is 15 residues long.